This TCR beta chain was captured by sequencing in a study of blood T cell repertoires in COVID-19. Germline lookup yields CDR1 LNHDA and CDR2 SQIVND (reference sequence). This CDR3 has 16 amino acids. J gave up 5 bases and V 1 base, and 10 bases lay outside the gene matches. The repertoire was sequenced with immunoSEQ multiplex PCR; TCRdb's copy has only in-frame clones and lacks some. The sample contains approximately 280,000 clones, around nine tenths of which appear only once. This receptor was taken from a woman aged 25-40 years with COVID-19, enrolled during active disease. The rearrangement uses TRBV19 and TRBJ2-5; 7 bases line up with TRBD2. Sample: peripheral blood. The DNA of the CDR3 is TGTGCCAGTAGTATAGGCGGCGGGAGTACGGGGGAGACCCAGTACTTC. This encodes CASSIGGGSTGETQYF. The variable domain in full, completed from reference TRBV19 and TRBJ2-5, reads DGGITQSPKYLFRKEGQNVTLSCEQNLNHDAMYWYRQDPGQGLRLIYYSQIVNDFQKGDIAEGYSVSREKKESFPLTVTSAQKNPTAFYLCASSIGGGSTGETQYFGPGTRLLVL.